This T cell receptor beta chain was captured in a study of T cell changes during pregnancy in multiple sclerosis. This CDR3 spans 14 amino acids. Trimming pared 4 bases from V and 3 bases from J, leaving 13 bases between. CDR1 and CDR2 from the germline V gene are SGHDN and FVKESK. This clone was observed a single time. TCRdb's table, derived via immunoSEQ multiplex PCR, lists solely in-frame clones and lacks some. The data contain about 80,000 clones, 92% of them singletons. The chain joins TRBV14 to TRBJ2-7; TRBD1 might be the D (6 bases). The sample here was peripheral blood, taken before pregnancy. This receptor was identified in a female donor with multiple sclerosis, enrolled in a pregnancy study. CDR3 loop: CASSPRQDFYEQYF. The CDR3 DNA sequence: TGTGCCAGCAGCCCTAGACAGGATTTCTACGAGCAGTACTTC.